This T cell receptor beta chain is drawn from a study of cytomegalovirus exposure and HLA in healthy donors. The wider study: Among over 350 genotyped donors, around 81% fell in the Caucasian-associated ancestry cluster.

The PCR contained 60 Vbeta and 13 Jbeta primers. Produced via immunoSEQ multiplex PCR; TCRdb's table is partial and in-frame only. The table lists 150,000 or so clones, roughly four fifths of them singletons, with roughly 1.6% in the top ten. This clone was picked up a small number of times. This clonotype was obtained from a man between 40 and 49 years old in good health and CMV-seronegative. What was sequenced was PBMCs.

In DNA, the CDR3 is TGTGCCAGCAGTACGAGACAGGGGCCCTACGAGCAGTACTTC. Protein product: CASSTRQGPYEQYF. V is TRBV27 and J is TRBJ2-7, with 8 bases matching TRBD1. Germline loops: CDR1 MNHEY, CDR2 SMNVEV (reference sequence). CDR3 size: 14 residues. Trimming cost V 5 bases and J 2 bases; bases outside gene matches: 5.